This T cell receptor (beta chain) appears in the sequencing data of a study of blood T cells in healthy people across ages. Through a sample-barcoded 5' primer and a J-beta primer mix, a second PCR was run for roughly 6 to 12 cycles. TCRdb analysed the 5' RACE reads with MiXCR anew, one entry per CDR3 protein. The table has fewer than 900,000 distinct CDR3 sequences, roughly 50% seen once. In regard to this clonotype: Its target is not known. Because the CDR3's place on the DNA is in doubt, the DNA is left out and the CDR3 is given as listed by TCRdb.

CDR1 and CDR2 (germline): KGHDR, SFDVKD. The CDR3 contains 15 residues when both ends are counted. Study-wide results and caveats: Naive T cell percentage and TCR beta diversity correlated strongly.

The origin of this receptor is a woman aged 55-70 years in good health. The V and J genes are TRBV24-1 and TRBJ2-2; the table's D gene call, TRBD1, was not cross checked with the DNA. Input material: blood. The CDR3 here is CATSVPGSNTGELFF.